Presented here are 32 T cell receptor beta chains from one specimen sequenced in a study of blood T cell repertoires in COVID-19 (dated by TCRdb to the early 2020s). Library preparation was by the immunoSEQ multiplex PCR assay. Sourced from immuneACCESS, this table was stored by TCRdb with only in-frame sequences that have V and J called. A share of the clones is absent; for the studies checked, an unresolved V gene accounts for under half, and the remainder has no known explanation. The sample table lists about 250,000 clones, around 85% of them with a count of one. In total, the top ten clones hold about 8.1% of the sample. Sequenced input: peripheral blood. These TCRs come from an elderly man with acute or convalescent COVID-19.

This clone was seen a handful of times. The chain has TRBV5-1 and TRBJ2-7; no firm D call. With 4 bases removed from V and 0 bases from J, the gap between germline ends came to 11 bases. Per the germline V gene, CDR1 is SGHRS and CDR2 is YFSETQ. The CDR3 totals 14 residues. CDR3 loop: CASSPGGLSYEQYF. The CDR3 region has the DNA TGCGCCAGCAGCCCCGGTGGTCTCTCCTACGAGCAGTACTTC.

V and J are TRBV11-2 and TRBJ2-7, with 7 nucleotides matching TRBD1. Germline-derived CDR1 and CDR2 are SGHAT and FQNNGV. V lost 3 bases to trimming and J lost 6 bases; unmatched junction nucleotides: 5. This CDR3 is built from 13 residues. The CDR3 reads CASSFSTGIEQYF. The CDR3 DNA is TGTGCCAGCAGCTTTTCGACAGGGATCGAGCAGTACTTC.

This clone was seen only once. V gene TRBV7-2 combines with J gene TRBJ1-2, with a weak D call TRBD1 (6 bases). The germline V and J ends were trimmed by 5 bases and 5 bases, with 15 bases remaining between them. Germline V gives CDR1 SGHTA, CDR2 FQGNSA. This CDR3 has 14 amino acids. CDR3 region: CASSPQTGMYGYTF. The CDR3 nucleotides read TGTGCCAGCAGCCCCCAGACAGGAATGTATGGCTACACCTTC.

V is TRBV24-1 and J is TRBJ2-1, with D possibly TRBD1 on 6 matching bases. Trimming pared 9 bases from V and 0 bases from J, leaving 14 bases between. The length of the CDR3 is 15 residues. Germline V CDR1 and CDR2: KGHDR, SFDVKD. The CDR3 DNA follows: TGTGCCACCCCGACAGGCCTAAGCTCCTACAATGAGCAGTTCTTC. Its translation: CATPTGLSSYNEQFF.

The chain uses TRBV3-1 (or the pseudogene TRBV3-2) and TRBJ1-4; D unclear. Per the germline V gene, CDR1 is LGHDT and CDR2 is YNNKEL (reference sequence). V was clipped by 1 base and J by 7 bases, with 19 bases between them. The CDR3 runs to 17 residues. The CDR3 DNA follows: TGTGCCAGCAGCCAAGGGAAGCTATCAGGTGGTAGTGAAAAACTGTTTTTT. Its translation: CASSQGKLSGGSEKLFF.

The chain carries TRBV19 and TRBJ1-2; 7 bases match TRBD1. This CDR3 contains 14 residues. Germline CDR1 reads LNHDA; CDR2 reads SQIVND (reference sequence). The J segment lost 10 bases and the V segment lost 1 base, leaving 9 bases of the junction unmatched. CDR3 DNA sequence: TGTGCCAGTAGTATAGGACAGGGTGGGCGAGTCTACACCTTC. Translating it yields CASSIGQGGRVYTF.

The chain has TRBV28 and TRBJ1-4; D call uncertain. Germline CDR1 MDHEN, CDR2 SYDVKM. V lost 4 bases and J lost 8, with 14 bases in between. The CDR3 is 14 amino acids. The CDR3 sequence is CASSSGKIKEKLFF. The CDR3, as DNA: TGTGCCAGCAGTTCCGGGAAGATTAAGGAAAAACTGTTTTTT. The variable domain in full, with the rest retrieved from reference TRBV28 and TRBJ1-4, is DVKVTQSSRYLVKRTGEKVFLECVQDMDHENMFWYRQDPGLGLRLIYFSYDVKMKEKGDIPEGYSVSREKKERFSLILESASTNQTSMYLCASSSGKIKEKLFFGSGTQLSVL.

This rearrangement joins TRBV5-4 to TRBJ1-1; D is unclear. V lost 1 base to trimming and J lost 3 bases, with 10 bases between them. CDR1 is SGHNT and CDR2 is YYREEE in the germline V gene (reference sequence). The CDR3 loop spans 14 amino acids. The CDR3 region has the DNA TGTGCCAGCAGCTTGTCGAACATCGACACTGAAGCTTTCTTT. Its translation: CASSLSNIDTEAFF.

The CDR3 DNA follows: TGTGCCAGCTCACGGGACAGGGTCATGGACGAGCAGTACTTC. This gives the protein CASSRDRVMDEQYF. The rearrangement joins TRBV18 to TRBJ2-7; 9 bases match TRBD1. CDR3 length: 14 amino acids. The germline V gene has CDR1 KGHSH and CDR2 LQKENI. Losses at the gene ends were 4 bases for V and 5 bases for J; bases not matched to a gene: 6. The full variable domain, rest sourced from reference TRBV18 and TRBJ2-7, is NAGVMQNPRHLVRRRGQEARLRCSPMKGHSHVYWYRQLPEEGLKFMVYLQKENIIDESGMPKERFSAEFPKEGPSILRIQQVVRGDSAAYFCASSRDRVMDEQYFGPGTRLTVT.

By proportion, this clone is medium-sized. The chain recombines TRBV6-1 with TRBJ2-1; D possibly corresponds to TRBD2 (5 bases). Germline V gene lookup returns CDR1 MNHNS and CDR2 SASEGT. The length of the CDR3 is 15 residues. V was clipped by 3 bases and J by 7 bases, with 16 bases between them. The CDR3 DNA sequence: TGTGCCAGCAGTGAGAGGGTAACCGGTGGTAATGAGCAGTTCTTC. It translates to CASSERVTGGNEQFF.

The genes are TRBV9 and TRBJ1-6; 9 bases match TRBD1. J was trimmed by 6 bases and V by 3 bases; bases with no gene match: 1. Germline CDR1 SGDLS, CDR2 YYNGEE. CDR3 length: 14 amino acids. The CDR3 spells CASSGDRVNSPLHF. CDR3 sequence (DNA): TGTGCCAGCAGCGGGGACAGGGTTAATTCACCCCTCCACTTT.

In DNA, the CDR3 is TGTGCCAGCAGTTCCGAGCATCAGCCCCAGCATTTT. Protein sequence: CASSSEHQPQHF. This chain uses TRBV28 with TRBJ1-5; D gene uncertain. Trimming left V 4 bases short and J 5 bases short, with 6 bases between. This CDR3 has 12 amino acids. CDR1 is MDHEN and CDR2 is SYDVKM in the germline V gene.

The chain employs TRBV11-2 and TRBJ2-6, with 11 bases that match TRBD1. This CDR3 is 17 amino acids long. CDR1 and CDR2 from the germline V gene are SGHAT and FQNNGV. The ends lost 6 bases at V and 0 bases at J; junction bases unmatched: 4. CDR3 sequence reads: CASRPGTGGSGANVLTF. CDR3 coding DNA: TGTGCCAGCAGGCCTGGGACAGGGGGCTCTGGGGCCAACGTCCTGACTTTC.

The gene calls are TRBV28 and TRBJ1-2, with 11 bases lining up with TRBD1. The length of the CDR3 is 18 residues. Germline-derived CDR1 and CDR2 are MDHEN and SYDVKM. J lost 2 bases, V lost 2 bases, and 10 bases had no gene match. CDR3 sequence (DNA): TGTGCCAGCAGTTTAACCGTAAGGGACAGGGGGAAGAACTATGGCTACACCTTC. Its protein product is CASSLTVRDRGKNYGYTF.

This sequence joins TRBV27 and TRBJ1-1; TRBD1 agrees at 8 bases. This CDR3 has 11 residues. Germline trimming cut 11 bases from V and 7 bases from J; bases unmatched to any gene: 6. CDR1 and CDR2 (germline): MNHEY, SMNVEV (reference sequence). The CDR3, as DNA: TGTGCCGTGCGCAGGGGGCGTGAAGCTTTCTTT. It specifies CAVRRGREAFF.

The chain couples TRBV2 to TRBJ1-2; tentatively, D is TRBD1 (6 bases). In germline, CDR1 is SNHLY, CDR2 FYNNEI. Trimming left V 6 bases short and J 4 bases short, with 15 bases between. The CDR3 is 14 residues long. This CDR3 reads CASSTGQSLYGYTF. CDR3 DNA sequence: TGTGCCAGCAGCACCGGACAGAGTCTCTATGGCTACACCTTC.

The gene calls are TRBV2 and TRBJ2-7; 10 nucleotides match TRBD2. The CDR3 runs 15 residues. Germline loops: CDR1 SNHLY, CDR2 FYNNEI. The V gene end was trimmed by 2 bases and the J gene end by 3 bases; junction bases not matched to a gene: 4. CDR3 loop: CASSENTSGNYEQYF. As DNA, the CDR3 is TGTGCCAGCAGTGAAAACACTAGCGGGAACTACGAGCAGTACTTC.

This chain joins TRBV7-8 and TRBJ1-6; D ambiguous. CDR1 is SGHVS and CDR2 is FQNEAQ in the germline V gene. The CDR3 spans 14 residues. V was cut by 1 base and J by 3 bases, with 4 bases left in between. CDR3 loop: CASSLDFYNSPLHF. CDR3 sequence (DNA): TGTGCCAGCAGCTTAGACTTCTATAATTCACCCCTCCACTTT.

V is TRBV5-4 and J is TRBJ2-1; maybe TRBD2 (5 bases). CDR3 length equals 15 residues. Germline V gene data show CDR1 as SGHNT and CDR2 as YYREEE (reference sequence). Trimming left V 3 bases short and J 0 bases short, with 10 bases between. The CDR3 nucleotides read TGTGCCAGCAGCTCGGCCGGAGGCTCCTACAATGAGCAGTTCTTC. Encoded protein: CASSSAGGSYNEQFF.

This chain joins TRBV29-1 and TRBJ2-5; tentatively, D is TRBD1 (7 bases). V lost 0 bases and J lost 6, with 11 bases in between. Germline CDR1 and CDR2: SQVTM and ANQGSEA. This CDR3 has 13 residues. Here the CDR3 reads CSVEDQGGKTQYF. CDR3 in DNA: TGCAGCGTTGAAGATCAGGGGGGAAAGACCCAGTACTTC.

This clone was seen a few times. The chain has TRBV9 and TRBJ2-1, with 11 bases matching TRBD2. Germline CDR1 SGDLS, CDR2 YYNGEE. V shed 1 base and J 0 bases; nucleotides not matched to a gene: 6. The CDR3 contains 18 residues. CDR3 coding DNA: TGTGCCAGCAGCGTAAGGACTAGCGGGCCCAGCTCCTACAATGAGCAGTTCTTC. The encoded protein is CASSVRTSGPSSYNEQFF.

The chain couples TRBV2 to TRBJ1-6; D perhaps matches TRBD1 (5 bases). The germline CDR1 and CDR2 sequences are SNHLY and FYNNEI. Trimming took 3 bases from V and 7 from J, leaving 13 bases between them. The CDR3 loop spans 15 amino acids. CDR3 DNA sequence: TGTGCCAGCAGTGATCCGCAGGGTGCCAATTCACCCCTCCACTTT. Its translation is CASSDPQGANSPLHF.

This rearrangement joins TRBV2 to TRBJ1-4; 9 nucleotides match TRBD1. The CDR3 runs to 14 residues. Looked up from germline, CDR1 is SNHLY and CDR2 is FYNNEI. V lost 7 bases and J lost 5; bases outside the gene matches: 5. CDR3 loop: CASNRQGGNEKLFF. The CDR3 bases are TGTGCCAGCAATAGACAGGGGGGAAATGAAAAACTGTTTTTT.

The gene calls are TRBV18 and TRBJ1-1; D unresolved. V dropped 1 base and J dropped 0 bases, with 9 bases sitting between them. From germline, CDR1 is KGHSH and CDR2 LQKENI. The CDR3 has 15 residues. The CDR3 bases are TGTGCCAGCTCACCACGGTCGGGGATGAACACTGAAGCTTTCTTT. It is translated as CASSPRSGMNTEAFF.

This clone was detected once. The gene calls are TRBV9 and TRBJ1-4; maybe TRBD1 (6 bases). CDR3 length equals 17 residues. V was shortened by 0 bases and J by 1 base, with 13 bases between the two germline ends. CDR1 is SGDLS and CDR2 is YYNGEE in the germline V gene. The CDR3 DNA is TGTGCCAGCAGCGTAGACGGGATAGGGGGAACTAATGAAAAACTGTTTTTT. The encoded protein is CASSVDGIGGTNEKLFF.

The CDR3 region is CASSPGTSFGEQYF. The CDR3 DNA follows: TGTGCCAGCAGCCCGGGGACTAGCTTTGGCGAGCAGTACTTC. The rearrangement joins TRBV7-9 to TRBJ2-7; 9 bases are shared with TRBD2. Trimming cost V 5 bases and J 6 bases; bases outside gene matches: 8. The germline V gene encodes CDR1 SEHNR and CDR2 FQNEAQ (reference sequence). The CDR3 has 14 amino acids. Filled out from reference TRBV7-9 and TRBJ2-7, the complete variable domain reads DTGVSQNPRHKITKRGQNVTFRCDPISEHNRLYWYRQTLGQGPEFLTYFQNEAQLEKSRLLSDRFSAERPKGSFSTLEIQRTEQGDSAMYLCASSPGTSFGEQYFGPGTRLTVT.

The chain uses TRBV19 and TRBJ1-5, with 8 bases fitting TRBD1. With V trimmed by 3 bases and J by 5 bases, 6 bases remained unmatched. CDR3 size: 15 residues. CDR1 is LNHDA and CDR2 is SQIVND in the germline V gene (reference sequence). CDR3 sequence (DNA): TGTGCCAGTAGTATGGGGGACAGGCTATATCAGCCCCAGCATTTT. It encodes CASSMGDRLYQPQHF.

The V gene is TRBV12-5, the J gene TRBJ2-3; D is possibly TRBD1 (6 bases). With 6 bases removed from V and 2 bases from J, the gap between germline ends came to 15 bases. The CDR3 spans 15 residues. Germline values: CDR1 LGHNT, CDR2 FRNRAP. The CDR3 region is CASGSDSLLTDTQYF. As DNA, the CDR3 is TGTGCTAGTGGCTCGGACAGCCTCCTCACAGATACGCAGTATTTT.

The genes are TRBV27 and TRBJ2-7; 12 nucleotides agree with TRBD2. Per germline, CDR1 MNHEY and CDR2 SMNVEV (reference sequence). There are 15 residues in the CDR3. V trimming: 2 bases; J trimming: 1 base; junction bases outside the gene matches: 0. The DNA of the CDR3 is TGTGCCAGCAGTTTACTAGCGGGGGGGTCCTACGAGCAGTACTTC. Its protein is CASSLLAGGSYEQYF.

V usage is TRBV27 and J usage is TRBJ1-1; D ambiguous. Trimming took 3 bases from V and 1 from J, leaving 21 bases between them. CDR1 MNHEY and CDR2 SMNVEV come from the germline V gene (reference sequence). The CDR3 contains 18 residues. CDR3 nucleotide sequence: TGTGCCAGCAGTTTCCACGAGCCCTCCGGGGTGGGGAACACTGAAGCTTTCTTT. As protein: CASSFHEPSGVGNTEAFF.

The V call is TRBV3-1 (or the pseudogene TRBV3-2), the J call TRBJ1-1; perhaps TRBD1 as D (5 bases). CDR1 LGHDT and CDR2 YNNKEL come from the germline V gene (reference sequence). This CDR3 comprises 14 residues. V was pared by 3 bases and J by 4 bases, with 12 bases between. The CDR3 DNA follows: TGTGCCAGCAGCCACTCCTCAGGGTCCACTGAAGCTTTCTTT. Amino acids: CASSHSSGSTEAFF.

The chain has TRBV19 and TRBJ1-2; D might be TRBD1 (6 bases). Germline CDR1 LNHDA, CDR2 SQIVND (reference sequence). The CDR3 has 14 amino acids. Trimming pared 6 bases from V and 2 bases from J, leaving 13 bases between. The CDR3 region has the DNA TGTGCCAGTAGCCCGACAGGTCTCAACTATGGCTACACCTTC. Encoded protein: CASSPTGLNYGYTF.